This T cell receptor beta chain appears in the sequencing data of a study of OX40 agonist ivuxolimab in advanced cancers. TCRdb's table, derived via immunoSEQ multiplex PCR, lists solely in-frame clones and lacks some. The sample lists more than 50,000 clones, roughly 79% seen once, with 2% to 3% in the top ten. As regards this clone: Antigen unknown.

CDR1 and CDR2 from the germline V gene are MDHEN and SYDVKM. This CDR3 contains 15 residues. The V gene end was trimmed by 1 base and the J gene end by 4 bases; junction bases not matched to a gene: 6. Regarding the study as a whole: Nonresponders, in some cases, also had low normalized T-cell clonal expansion. The CD4+ and CD8+ T cells in the blood had expanded clonally by week 6 at 0.1 to 3.0 mg/kg. On average, a greater number of expanded clones characterised CD8+ T cells relative to CD4+.

No patient had autoimmune disease or received systemic immunosuppression. This sequence originates from an adult with an advanced solid tumor such as melanoma, head and neck, liver or kidney cancer. Sequenced material: CD4+ or CD8+ T cells sorted from blood, taken in a trial of the OX40 agonist ivuxolimab. The V and J genes are TRBV28 and TRBJ1-1, with 7 bases matching TRBD1. The CDR3 DNA reads as TGTGCCAGCAGTTTATCCACAGGGGTAATCACTGAAGCTTTCTTT. Its translation is CASSLSTGVITEAFF.